The rows below give T cell receptor beta chains drawn from one sample of a study of blood T cells in healthy people across ages. TCRdb analysed the 5' RACE reads with MiXCR anew, one entry per CDR3 protein. The profile shows 850,000 to 1,300,000 distinct CDR3 sequences, less than 50% of them singletons. The specimen was blood. These receptors all come from a woman aged 60-75 years in good health. Each CDR3 is given with its conserved first and last residue. The order of the fields is D gene, V gene, clone size, J gene, CDR3 protein, CDR3 DNA. A D gene is named only where the DNA matches it firmly. Clone size, where shown, is once, few, many, or a class for clones that have expanded.

d_gene: TRBD2
v_gene: TRBV29-1
abundance: -
j_gene: TRBJ2-7
CDR3aa: CSVEGLAGDYEQYF
CDR3nt: TGCAGCGTTGAGGGGCTAGCGGGAGACTACGAGCAGTACTTC

d_gene: -
v_gene: TRBV10-3
abundance: -
j_gene: TRBJ2-2
CDR3aa: CAINRQRPTGELFF
CDR3nt: TGTGCCATCAACAGACAAAGACCCACCGGGGAGCTGTTTTTT

d_gene: TRBD1
v_gene: TRBV9
abundance: once
j_gene: TRBJ2-5
CDR3aa: CASSATGGPLQETQYF
CDR3nt: TGTGCCAGCAGCGCAACAGGGGGCCCTCTCCAAGAGACCCAGTACTTC

d_gene: -
v_gene: TRBV27
abundance: -
j_gene: TRBJ1-1
CDR3aa: CASSPLPGNTEAFF
CDR3nt: TGTGCCAGCAGTCCACTGCCAGGGAACACTGAAGCTTTCTTT

d_gene: TRBD2
v_gene: TRBV10-2
abundance: few
j_gene: TRBJ2-1
CDR3aa: CASSRSGSISYNEQFF
CDR3nt: TGCGCCAGCAGTAGGAGCGGGAGTATATCCTACAATGAGCAGTTCTTC

d_gene: TRBD2
v_gene: TRBV28
abundance: -
j_gene: TRBJ2-7
CDR3aa: CASSLYRTSGRYEQYF
CDR3nt: TGTGCCAGCAGTTTATACCGGACTAGCGGGAGATACGAGCAGTACTTC

d_gene: -
v_gene: TRBV6-5
abundance: -
j_gene: TRBJ2-7
CDR3aa: CASSYTLGRAYEQYF
CDR3nt: TGTGCCAGCAGTTATACCTTAGGACGGGCCTACGAGCAGTACTTC

d_gene: -
v_gene: TRBV11-2
abundance: -
j_gene: TRBJ2-3
CDR3aa: CASSTLSDPDTQYF
CDR3nt: TGTGCCAGCAGCACACTCTCAGACCCAGATACGCAGTATTTT

d_gene: TRBD1
v_gene: TRBV27
abundance: -
j_gene: TRBJ2-3
CDR3aa: CASSPRGRRTDTQYF
CDR3nt: TGTGCCAGCAGTCCCAGGGGGCGTCGCACAGATACGCAGTATTTT

d_gene: TRBD1
v_gene: TRBV3-1
abundance: -
j_gene: TRBJ1-6
CDR3aa: CASPRSGTGVSPLHF
CDR3nt: TGTGCCAGCCCGCGCTCCGGGACAGGGGTTTCACCCCTCCACTTT

d_gene: TRBD2
v_gene: TRBV20-1
abundance: -
j_gene: TRBJ2-7
CDR3aa: CSAQTSGRAHEQYF
CDR3nt: TGCAGTGCTCAGACTAGCGGGAGGGCCCACGAGCAGTACTTC

d_gene: -
v_gene: TRBV9
abundance: -
j_gene: TRBJ2-3
CDR3aa: CASSVGVEKGRDTQYF
CDR3nt: TGTGCCAGCAGCGTAGGCGTGGAGAAGGGTCGAGATACGCAGTATTTT

d_gene: -
v_gene: TRBV7-3
abundance: -
j_gene: TRBJ2-5
CDR3aa: CASSLTAAGHETQYF
CDR3nt: TGTGCCAGCAGCTTAACCGCGGCTGGGCACGAGACCCAGTACTTC

d_gene: -
v_gene: TRBV7-2
abundance: few
j_gene: TRBJ2-1
CDR3aa: CASGGSASSYNEQFF
CDR3nt: TGTGCCAGCGGGGGGAGCGCGAGCTCCTACAATGAGCAGTTCTTC

d_gene: TRBD2
v_gene: TRBV27
abundance: few
j_gene: TRBJ2-7
CDR3aa: CASSFLGTSGSYEQYF
CDR3nt: TGTGCCAGCAGTTTCCTCGGGACTAGCGGGAGCTACGAGCAGTACTTC

d_gene: TRBD1
v_gene: TRBV5-1
abundance: -
j_gene: TRBJ2-7
CDR3aa: CASNRPGQTAEQYF
CDR3nt: TGCGCCAGCAACCGACCGGGACAGACTGCCGAGCAGTACTTC

d_gene: TRBD1
v_gene: TRBV30
abundance: -
j_gene: TRBJ2-7
CDR3aa: CAWTDRRSYEQYF
CDR3nt: TGTGCCTGGACGGACAGGCGTTCCTACGAGCAGTACTTC

d_gene: -
v_gene: TRBV4-1
abundance: few
j_gene: TRBJ2-5
CDR3aa: CASSPREFQETQYF
CDR3nt: TGCGCCAGCAGCCCAAGAGAATTCCAAGAGACCCAGTACTTC

d_gene: -
v_gene: TRBV9
abundance: few
j_gene: TRBJ2-7
CDR3aa: CASSVGSPHEQYF
CDR3nt: TGTGCCAGCAGCGTAGGGAGCCCACACGAGCAGTACTTC

d_gene: TRBD1
v_gene: TRBV30
abundance: -
j_gene: TRBJ1-2
CDR3aa: CAWARGQNLYGYTF
CDR3nt: TGTGCCTGGGCCCGGGGACAGAACCTCTATGGCTACACCTTC

d_gene: -
v_gene: TRBV21-1
abundance: -
j_gene: TRBJ1-5
CDR3aa: CASSKEGGDQPQHF
CDR3nt: TGTGCCAGCAGCAAAGAGGGTGGGGATCAGCCCCAGCATTTT

d_gene: TRBD1
v_gene: TRBV3-1
abundance: -
j_gene: TRBJ1-5
CDR3aa: CASSQGQGANQPQHF
CDR3nt: TGTGCCAGCAGCCAAGGACAGGGGGCCAATCAGCCCCAGCATTTT

d_gene: TRBD2
v_gene: TRBV7-9
abundance: few
j_gene: TRBJ2-1
CDR3aa: CASSPGTSAHYNEQFF
CDR3nt: TGTGCCAGCAGCCCCGGGACTAGCGCCCACTACAATGAGCAGTTCTTC

d_gene: -
v_gene: TRBV29-1
abundance: few
j_gene: TRBJ2-1
CDR3aa: CSVSGTINEQFF
CDR3nt: TGCAGCGTTTCCGGGACGATTAATGAGCAGTTCTTC

d_gene: TRBD1
v_gene: TRBV11-2
abundance: -
j_gene: TRBJ1-2
CDR3aa: CASSPLQDRGNGYTF
CDR3nt: TGTGCCAGCAGCCCCCTCCAGGACAGGGGGAATGGCTACACCTTC

d_gene: -
v_gene: TRBV21-1
abundance: -
j_gene: TRBJ2-3
CDR3aa: CASSRGTGSFDTQYF
CDR3nt: TGTGCCAGCAGCAGGGGGACAGGGTCGTTCGATACGCAGTATTTT

d_gene: -
v_gene: TRBV3-1
abundance: -
j_gene: TRBJ2-7
CDR3aa: CASSQGQPSSYEQYF
CDR3nt: TGTGCCAGCAGCCAAGGACAGCCTAGCTCCTACGAGCAGTACTTC

d_gene: TRBD2
v_gene: TRBV7-8
abundance: -
j_gene: TRBJ2-7
CDR3aa: CASSLVKGLVSYEQYF
CDR3nt: TGTGCCAGCAGCTTAGTTAAGGGACTAGTGTCCTACGAGCAGTACTTC

d_gene: TRBD1
v_gene: TRBV29-1
abundance: -
j_gene: TRBJ1-2
CDR3aa: CSVDADREYYGYTF
CDR3nt: TGCAGCGTGGACGCAGACAGGGAATACTATGGCTACACCTTC

d_gene: -
v_gene: TRBV5-5
abundance: -
j_gene: TRBJ2-2
CDR3aa: CASSSDTLNTGELFF
CDR3nt: TGTGCCAGCAGCTCGGACACCTTAAACACCGGGGAGCTGTTTTTT

d_gene: -
v_gene: TRBV7-3
abundance: -
j_gene: TRBJ1-6
CDR3aa: CASSSRGREHSPPHF
CDR3nt: TGTGCCAGCAGCTCCCGGGGTAGGGAGCATTCACCCCCCCACTTT

d_gene: -
v_gene: TRBV29-1
abundance: -
j_gene: TRBJ2-1
CDR3aa: CSVADGRNEQFF
CDR3nt: TGCAGCGTAGCGGACGGACGCAATGAGCAGTTCTTC

d_gene: TRBD1
v_gene: TRBV5-5
abundance: few
j_gene: TRBJ2-7
CDR3aa: CASSPFDRVGYEQYF
CDR3nt: TGTGCCAGCAGCCCGTTCGACAGGGTTGGCTACGAGCAGTACTTC

d_gene: TRBD2
v_gene: TRBV5-5
abundance: -
j_gene: TRBJ2-3
CDR3aa: CASSSWLGTSSDTQYF
CDR3nt: TGTGCCAGCAGCTCCTGGCTCGGGACTAGCTCAGATACGCAGTATTTT

d_gene: TRBD2
v_gene: TRBV29-1
abundance: few
j_gene: TRBJ2-7
CDR3aa: CSVEAWGLSPGEQYF
CDR3nt: TGCAGCGTTGAGGCCTGGGGACTATCGCCAGGCGAGCAGTACTTC

d_gene: -
v_gene: TRBV4-2
abundance: few
j_gene: TRBJ2-2
CDR3aa: CASSQPTGELFF
CDR3nt: TGTGCCAGCAGCCAACCCACCGGGGAGCTGTTTTTT

d_gene: -
v_gene: TRBV9
abundance: few
j_gene: TRBJ2-1
CDR3aa: CASSVGLATAKEQFF
CDR3nt: TGTGCCAGCAGCGTAGGTCTAGCGACAGCAAAGGAGCAGTTCTTC